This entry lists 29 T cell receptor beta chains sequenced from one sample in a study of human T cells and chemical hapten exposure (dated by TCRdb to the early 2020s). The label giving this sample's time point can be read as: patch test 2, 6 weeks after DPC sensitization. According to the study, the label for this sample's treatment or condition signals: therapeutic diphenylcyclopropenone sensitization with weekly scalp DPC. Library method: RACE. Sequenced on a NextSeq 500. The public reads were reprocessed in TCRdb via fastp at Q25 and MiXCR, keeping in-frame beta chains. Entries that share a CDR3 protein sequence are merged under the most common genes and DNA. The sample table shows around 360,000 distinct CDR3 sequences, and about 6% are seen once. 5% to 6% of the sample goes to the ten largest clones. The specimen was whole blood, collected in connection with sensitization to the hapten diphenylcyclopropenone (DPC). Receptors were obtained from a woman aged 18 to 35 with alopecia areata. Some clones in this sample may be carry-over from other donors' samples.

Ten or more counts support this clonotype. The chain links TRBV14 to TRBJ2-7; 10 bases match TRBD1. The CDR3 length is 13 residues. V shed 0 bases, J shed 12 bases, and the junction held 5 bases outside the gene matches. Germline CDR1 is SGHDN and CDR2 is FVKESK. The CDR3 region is CASSQEDRGLRYF. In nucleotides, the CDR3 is TGTGCCAGCAGCCAAGAGGACAGGGGGTTAAGGTACTTC.

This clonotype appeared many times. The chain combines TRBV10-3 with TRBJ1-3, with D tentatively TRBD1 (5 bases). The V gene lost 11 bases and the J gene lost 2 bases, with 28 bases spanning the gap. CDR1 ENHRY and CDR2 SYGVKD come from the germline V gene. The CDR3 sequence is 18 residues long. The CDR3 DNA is TGTGCCCCATCAGTGGAGGGGTGCGGAGGGGAGGCTGGAAACACCATATATTTT. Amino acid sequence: CAPSVEGCGGEAGNTIYF.

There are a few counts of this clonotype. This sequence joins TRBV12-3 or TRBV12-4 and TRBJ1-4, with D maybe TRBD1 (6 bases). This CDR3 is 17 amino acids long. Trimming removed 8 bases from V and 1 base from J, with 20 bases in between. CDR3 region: CASQYRDFLITNEKLFF. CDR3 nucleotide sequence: TGTGCCAGCCAATACAGGGACTTCTTAATAACTAATGAAAAACTGTTTTTT.

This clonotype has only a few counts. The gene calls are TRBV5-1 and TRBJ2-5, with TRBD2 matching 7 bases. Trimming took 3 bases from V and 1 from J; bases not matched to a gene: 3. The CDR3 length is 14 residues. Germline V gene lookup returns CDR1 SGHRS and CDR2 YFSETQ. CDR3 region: CASSSRTSQETQYF. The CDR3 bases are TGCGCCAGCAGCTCCCGGACTAGCCAAGAGACCCAGTACTTC.

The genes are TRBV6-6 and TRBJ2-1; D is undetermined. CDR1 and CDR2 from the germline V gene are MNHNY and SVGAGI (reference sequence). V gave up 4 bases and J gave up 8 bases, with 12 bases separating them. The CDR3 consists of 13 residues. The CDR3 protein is CASSFRTGDEQFF. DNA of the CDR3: TGTGCCAGCAGTTTTCGCACGGGCGATGAGCAGTTCTTC.

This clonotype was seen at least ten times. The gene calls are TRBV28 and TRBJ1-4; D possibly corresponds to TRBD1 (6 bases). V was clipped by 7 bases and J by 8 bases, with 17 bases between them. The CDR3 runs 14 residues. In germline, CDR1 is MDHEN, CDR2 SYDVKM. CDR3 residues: CASIPGHRREKLFF. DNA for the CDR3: TGTGCCAGCATCCCGGGACACAGGAGGGAAAAACTGTTTTTT.

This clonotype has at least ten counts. DNA for the CDR3: TGTGCCGTCAGTGACCGCCACACTGAAGCTTTCTTT. It specifies CAVSDRHTEAFF. The rearrangement joins TRBV12-3 or TRBV12-4 to TRBJ1-1; D not resolved. V was cut by 11 bases and J by 3 bases, with 13 bases left in between. This CDR3 is built from 12 residues.

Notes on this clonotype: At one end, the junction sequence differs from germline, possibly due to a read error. The CDR3 DNA reads as TGCAGCGCCGAGAGGGAAAATGAGCTGTTCTTC. It specifies CSAERENELFF. The chain carries TRBV29-1 and TRBJ2-1; a possible D gene is TRBD2 (5 bases). Germline lookup yields CDR1 SQVTM and CDR2 ANQGSEA. This CDR3 has 11 residues.

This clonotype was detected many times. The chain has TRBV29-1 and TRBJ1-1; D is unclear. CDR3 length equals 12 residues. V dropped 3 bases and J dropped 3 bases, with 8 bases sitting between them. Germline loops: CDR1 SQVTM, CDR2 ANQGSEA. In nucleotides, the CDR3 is TGCAGCGTTGAGCTTTGGGACACTGAAGCTTTCTTT. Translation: CSVELWDTEAFF.

The CDR3 protein is CASSLEWGKLFF. The CDR3 bases are TGTGCCAGCAGTTTGGAATGGGGAAAACTGTTTTTT. The chain recombines TRBV12-3 or TRBV12-4 with TRBJ1-4, with no clear D. This CDR3 contains 12 residues. Deletions cut 3 bases from V and 10 bases from J, with 9 bases between.

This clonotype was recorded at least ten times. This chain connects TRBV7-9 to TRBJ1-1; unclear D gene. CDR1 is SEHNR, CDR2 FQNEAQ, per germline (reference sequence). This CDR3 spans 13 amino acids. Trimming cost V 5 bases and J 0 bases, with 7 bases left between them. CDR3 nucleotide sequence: TGTGCCAGCAGCCTACGTTTGAACACTGAAGCTTTCTTT. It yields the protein CASSLRLNTEAFF.

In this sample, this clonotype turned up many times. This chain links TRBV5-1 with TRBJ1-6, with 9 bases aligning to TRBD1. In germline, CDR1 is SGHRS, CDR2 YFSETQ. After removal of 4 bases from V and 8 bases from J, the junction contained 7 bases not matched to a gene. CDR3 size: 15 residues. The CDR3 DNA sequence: TGCGCCAGCAGCGGATGGGGACAGGGTGATTCACCCCTCCACTTT. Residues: CASSGWGQGDSPLHF.

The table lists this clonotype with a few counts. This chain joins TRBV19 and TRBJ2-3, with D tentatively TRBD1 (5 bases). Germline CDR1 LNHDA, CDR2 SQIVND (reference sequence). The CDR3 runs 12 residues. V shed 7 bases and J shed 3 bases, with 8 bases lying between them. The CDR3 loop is CASNGATDTQYF. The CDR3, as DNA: TGTGCCAGTAATGGGGCTACAGATACGCAGTATTTT.

In DNA form, the CDR3 reads TGTGCCAGCAGCCGGACAGGGGACTATAATTCACCCCTCCACTTT. This codes for CASSRTGDYNSPLHF. J is TRBJ1-6 and V is TRBV12-3 or TRBV12-4, with 9 nucleotides matching TRBD1. The CDR3 runs 15 residues. Trimming removed 6 bases from V and 3 bases from J; junction bases left unmatched: 3.

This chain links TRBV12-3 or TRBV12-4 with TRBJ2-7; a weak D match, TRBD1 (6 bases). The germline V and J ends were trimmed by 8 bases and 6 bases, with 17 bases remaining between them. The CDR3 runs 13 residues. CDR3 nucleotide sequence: TGTGCCAGCGCAAAACTCCGGGACACCGAGCAGTACTTC. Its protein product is CASAKLRDTEQYF.

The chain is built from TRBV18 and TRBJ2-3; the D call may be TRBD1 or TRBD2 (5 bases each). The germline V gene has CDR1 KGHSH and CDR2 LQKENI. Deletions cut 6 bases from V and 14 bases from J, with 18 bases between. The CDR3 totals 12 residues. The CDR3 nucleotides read TGTGCCAGCTCGTCTCCGGGACGTTACAGGTATTTT. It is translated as CASSSPGRYRYF.

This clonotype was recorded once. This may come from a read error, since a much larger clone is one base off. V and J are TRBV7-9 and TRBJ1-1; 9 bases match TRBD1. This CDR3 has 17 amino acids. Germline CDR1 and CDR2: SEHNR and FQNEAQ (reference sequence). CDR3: CVSSLHRGHVMYTEAFF. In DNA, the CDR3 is TGTGTCAGCAGCTTACACAGGGGGCATGTGATGTACACTGAAGCTTTCTTT.

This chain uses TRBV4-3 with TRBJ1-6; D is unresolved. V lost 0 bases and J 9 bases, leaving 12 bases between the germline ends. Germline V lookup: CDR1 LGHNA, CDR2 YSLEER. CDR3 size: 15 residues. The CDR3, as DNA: TGCGCCAGCAGCCAAGATGACATATTAAGTTCACCCCTCCACTTT. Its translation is CASSQDDILSSPLHF.

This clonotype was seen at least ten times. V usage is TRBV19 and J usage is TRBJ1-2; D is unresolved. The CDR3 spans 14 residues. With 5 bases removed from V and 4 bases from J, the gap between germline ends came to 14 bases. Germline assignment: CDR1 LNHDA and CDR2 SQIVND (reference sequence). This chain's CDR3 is CASSVDVLPYGYTF. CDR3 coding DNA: TGTGCCAGTAGTGTCGACGTCCTGCCCTATGGCTACACCTTC.

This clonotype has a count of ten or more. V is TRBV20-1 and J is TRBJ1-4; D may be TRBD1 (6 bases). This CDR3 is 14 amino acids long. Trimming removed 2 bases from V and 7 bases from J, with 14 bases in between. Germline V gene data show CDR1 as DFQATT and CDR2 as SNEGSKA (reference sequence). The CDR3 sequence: CSARSPGTIEKLFF. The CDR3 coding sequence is TGCAGTGCTAGAAGCCCCGGGACAATTGAAAAACTGTTTTTT.

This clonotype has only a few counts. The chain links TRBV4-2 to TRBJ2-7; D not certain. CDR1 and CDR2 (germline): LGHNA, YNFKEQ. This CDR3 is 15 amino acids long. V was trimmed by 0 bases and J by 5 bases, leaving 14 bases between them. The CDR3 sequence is CASSQESRLAHEQYF. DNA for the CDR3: TGTGCCAGCAGCCAAGAATCGAGGTTAGCCCACGAGCAGTACTTC.

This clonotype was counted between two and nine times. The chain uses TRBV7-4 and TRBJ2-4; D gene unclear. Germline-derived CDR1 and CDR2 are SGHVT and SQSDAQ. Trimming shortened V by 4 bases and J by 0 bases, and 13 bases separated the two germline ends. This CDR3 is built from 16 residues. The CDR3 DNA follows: TGTGCCAGCAGCTCGGTGACGCATCTAGCCAAAAACATTCAGTACTTC. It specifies CASSSVTHLAKNIQYF.

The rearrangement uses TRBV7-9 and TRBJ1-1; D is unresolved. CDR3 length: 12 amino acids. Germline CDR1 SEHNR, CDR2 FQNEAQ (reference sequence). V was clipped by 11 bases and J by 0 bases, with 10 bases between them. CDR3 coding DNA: TGTGCCTCGAATGGGGTGAACACTGAAGCTTTCTTT. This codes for CASNGVNTEAFF.

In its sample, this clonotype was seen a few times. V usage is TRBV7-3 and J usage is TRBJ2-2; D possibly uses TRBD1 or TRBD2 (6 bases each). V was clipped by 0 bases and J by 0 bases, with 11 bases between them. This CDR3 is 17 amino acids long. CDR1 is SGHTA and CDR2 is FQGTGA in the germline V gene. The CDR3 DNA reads TGTGCCAGCAGCTTAACCGGGGGCGAGCCGAACACCGGGGAGCTGTTTTTT. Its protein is CASSLTGGEPNTGELFF.

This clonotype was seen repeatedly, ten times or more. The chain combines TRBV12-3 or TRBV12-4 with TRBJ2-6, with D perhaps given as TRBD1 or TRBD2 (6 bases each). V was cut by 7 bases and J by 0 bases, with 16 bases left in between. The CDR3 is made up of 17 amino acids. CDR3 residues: CASKRGDGSSGANVLTF. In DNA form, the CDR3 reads TGTGCCAGCAAAAGGGGGGACGGTTCCTCTGGGGCCAACGTCCTGACTTTC.

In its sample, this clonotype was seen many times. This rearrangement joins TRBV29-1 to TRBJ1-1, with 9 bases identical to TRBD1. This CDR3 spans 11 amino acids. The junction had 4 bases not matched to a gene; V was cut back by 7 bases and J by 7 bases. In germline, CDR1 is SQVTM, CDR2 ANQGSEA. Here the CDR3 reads CSGGQGIEAFF. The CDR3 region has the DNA TGCAGCGGTGGACAGGGGATTGAAGCTTTCTTT.

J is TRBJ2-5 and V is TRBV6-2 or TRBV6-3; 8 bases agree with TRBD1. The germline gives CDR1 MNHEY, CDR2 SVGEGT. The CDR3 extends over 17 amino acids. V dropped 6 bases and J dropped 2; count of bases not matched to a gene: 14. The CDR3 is CASRTPYRGKSQETQYF. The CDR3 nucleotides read TGTGCCAGCAGGACACCCTACAGGGGGAAATCTCAAGAGACCCAGTACTTC.

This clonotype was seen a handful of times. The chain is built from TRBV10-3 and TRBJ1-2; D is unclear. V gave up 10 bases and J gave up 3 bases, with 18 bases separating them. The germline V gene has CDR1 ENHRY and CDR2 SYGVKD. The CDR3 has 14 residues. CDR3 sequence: CATQTGLGDYGYTF. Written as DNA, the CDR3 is TGTGCCACCCAGACGGGGTTGGGCGACTATGGCTACACCTTC.

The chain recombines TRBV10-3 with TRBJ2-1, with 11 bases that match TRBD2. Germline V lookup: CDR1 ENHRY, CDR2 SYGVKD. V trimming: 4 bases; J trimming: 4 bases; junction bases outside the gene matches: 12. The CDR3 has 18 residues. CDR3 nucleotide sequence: TGTGCCATCAGTGTTTGGACATCCGGGACTAGCGGTTACAATGAGCAGTTCTTC. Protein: CAISVWTSGTSGYNEQFF.